This T cell receptor (beta chain) appears in the sequencing data of a study of PD-1 blockade in classical Hodgkin lymphoma. Time point given: newly diagnosed, previously untreated cHL patient sample. Out of thawed PBMCs, magnetic negative selection purified CD4+ T cells. As a comparison, the study used PBMCs from newly diagnosed, untreated classical Hodgkin lymphoma. Points on this clone: Its matching antigen is unknown.

TCRdb's copy holds only in-frame clones and misses some; the assay was immunoSEQ multiplex PCR. Here the sample spans under 40,000 clones, less than 90% being singletons. Study-level results: Why repertoires differed is undefined; disease activity or prior therapy possibly contributed. Relapsed/refractory patients reportedly had the lowest baseline TCR diversity, below newly diagnosed patients, who were below healthy donors.

The sequence was obtained from a human donor with classical Hodgkin lymphoma. The sequencing input was CD4+ T cells from blood.

DNA for the CDR3: TGTGCCAGCAGCGTGACCCTCTTGAACACTGAAGCTTTCTTT. Translated: CASSVTLLNTEAFF. V is TRBV11-1 and J is TRBJ1-1; D is unclear. Germline CDR1 reads SGHAT; CDR2 reads FQDESV (reference sequence). The CDR3 has 14 amino acids. Trimming removed 5 bases at V and 0 bases at J, with 10 bases between.